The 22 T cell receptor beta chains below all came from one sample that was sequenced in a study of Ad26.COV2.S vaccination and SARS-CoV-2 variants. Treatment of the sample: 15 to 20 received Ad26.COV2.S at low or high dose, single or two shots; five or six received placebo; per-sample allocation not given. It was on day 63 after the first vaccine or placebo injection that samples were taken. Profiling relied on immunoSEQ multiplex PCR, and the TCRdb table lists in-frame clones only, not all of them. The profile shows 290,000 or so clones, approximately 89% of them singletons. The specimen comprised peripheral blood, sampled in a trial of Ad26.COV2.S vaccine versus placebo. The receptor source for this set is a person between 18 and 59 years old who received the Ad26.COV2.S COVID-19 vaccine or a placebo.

The CDR3 DNA sequence: TGTGCCAGCAGCCCACTGGGACACTCCCCCCTCCACTTT. Translating gives CASSPLGHSPLHF. This sequence joins TRBV7-2 and TRBJ1-6, with D perhaps TRBD1 (6 bases). Deletions cut 5 bases from V and 13 bases from J, with 15 bases between. This CDR3 comprises 13 residues. Germline CDR1 is SGHTA and CDR2 is FQGNSA.

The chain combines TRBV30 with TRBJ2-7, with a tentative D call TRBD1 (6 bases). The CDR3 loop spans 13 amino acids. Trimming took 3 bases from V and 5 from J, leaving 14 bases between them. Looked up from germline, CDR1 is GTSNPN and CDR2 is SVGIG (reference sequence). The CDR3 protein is CAWSGRTDDEQYF. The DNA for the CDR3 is TGTGCCTGGAGCGGACGGACAGACGACGAGCAGTACTTC. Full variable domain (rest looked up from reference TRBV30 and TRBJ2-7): SQTIHQWPATLVQPVGSPLSLECTVEGTSNPNLYWYRQAAGRGLQLLFYSVGIGQISSEVPQNLSASRPQDRQFILSSKKLLLSDSGFYLCAWSGRTDDEQYFGPGTRLTVT.

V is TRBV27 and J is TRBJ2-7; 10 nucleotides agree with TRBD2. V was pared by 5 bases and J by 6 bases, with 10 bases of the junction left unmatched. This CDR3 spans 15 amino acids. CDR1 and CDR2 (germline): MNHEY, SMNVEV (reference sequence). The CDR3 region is CASSPQLAGPLEQYF. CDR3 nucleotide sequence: TGTGCCAGCAGTCCCCAACTAGCGGGACCGCTCGAGCAGTACTTC.

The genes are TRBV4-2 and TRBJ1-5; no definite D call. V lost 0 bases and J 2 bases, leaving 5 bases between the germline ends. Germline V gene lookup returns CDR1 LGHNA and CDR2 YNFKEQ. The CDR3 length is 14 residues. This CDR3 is CASSQDRRNQPQHF. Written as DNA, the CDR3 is TGTGCCAGCAGCCAAGATAGGCGCAATCAGCCCCAGCATTTT.

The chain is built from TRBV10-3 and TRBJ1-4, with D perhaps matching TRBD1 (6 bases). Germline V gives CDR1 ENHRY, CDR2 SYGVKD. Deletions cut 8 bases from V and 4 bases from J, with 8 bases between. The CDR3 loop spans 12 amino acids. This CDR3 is CAIGQLNEKLFF. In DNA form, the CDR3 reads TGTGCCATCGGACAGCTTAATGAAAAACTGTTTTTT.

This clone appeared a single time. CDR3 protein: CAIMETRWNEQFF. The DNA of the CDR3 is TGTGCCATCATGGAAACGCGGTGGAATGAGCAGTTCTTC. The chain employs TRBV10-3 and TRBJ2-1; D is unclear. The CDR3 loop spans 13 amino acids. Germline V CDR1 and CDR2: ENHRY, SYGVKD. Trimming cost V 7 bases and J 7 bases, with 14 bases left between them.

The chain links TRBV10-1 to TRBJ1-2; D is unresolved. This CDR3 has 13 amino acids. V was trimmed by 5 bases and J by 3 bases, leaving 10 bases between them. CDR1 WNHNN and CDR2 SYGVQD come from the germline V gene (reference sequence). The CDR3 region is CASSPDGDYGYTF. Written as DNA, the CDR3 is TGCGCCAGCAGTCCGGACGGAGACTATGGCTACACCTTC.

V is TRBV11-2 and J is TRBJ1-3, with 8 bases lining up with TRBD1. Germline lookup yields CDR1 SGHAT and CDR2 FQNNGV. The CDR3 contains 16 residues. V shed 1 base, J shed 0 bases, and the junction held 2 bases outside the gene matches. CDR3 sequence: CASSLAGQVSGNTIYF. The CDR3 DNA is TGTGCCAGCAGCTTAGCGGGACAGGTCTCTGGAAACACCATATATTTT.

The CDR3 loop reads CASSPIRGSSGANVLTF. CDR3 DNA: TGTGCCAGCTCACCAATCAGGGGGTCCTCTGGGGCCAACGTCCTGACTTTC. The chain carries TRBV18 and TRBJ2-6; TRBD1 aligns across 7 bases. Germline assignment: CDR1 KGHSH and CDR2 LQKENI. The CDR3 consists of 17 residues. Unmatched junction bases numbered 4, after V lost 2 bases and J lost 0 bases.

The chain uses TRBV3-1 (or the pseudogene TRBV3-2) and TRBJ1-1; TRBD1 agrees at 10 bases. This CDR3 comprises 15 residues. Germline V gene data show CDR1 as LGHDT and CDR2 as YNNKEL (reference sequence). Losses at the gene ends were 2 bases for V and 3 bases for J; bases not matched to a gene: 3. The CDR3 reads CASSQPGTGDTEAFF. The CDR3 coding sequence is TGTGCCAGCAGCCAACCCGGGACAGGGGACACTGAAGCTTTCTTT.

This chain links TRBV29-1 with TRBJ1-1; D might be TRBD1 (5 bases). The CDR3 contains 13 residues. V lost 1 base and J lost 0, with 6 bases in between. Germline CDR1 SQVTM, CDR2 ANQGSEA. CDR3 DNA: TGCAGCGTTGAAGTACAGGTGAACACTGAAGCTTTCTTT. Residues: CSVEVQVNTEAFF.

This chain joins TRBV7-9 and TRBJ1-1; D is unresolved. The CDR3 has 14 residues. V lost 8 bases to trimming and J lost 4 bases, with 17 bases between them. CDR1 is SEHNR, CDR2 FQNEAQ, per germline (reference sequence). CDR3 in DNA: TGTGCCAGCCTCGGGTCGGGGATCTCCACTGAAGCTTTCTTT. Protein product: CASLGSGISTEAFF.

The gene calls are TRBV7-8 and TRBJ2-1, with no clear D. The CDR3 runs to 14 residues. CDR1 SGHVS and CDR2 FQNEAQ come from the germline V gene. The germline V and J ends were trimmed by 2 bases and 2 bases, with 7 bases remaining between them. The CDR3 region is CASSLSGTYNEQFF. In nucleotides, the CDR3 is TGTGCCAGCAGCTTATCTGGTACCTACAATGAGCAGTTCTTC.

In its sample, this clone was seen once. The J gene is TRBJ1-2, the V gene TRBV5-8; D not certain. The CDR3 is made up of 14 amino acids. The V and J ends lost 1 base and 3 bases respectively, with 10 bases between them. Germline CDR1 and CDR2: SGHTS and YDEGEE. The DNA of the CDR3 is TGTGCCAGCAGCTTGTCAGGAATTTACTATGGCTACACCTTC. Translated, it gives CASSLSGIYYGYTF.

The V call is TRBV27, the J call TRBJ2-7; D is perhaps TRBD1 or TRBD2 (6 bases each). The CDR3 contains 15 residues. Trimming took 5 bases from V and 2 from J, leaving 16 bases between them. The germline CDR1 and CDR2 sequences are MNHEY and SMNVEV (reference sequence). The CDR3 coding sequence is TGTGCCAGCAGTCTCACGGGGGCTGGGCCCTACGAGCAGTACTTC. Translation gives CASSLTGAGPYEQYF.

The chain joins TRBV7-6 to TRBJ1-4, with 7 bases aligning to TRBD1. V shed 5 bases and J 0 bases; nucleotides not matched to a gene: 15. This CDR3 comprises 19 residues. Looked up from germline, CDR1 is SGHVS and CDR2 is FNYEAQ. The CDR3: CASSQPGTDLFATNEKLFF. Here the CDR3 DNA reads TGTGCCAGCAGCCAACCCGGGACAGACTTATTTGCAACTAATGAAAAACTGTTTTTT.

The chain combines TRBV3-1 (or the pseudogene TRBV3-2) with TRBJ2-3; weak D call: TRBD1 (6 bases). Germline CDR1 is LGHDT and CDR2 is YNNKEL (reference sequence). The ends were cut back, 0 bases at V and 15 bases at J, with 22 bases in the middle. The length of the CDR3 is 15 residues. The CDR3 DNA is TGTGCCAGCAGCCAAGATAGGAAAAGGACAGCCTCTCTCTATTTT. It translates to CASSQDRKRTASLYF.

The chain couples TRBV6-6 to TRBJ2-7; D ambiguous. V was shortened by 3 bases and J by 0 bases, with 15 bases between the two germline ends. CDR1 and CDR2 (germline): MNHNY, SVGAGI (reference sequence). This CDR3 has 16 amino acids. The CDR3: CASSYNKPASSYEQYF. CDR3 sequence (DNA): TGTGCCAGCAGTTATAATAAGCCAGCGTCCTCCTACGAGCAGTACTTC.

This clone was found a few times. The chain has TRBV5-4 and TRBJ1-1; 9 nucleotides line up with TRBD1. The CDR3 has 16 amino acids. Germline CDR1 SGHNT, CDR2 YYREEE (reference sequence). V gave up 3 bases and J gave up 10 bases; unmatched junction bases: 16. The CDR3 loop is CASSSGTGSLLHTAFF. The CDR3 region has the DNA TGTGCCAGCAGCTCAGGGACAGGGTCCTTGCTCCACACAGCTTTCTTT.

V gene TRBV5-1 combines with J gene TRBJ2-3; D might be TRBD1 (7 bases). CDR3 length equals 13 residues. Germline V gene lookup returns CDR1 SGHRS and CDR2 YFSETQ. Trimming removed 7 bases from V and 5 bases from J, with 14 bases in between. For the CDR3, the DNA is TGCGCCAGCGCTCAGGGGGGAGGAGATACGCAGTATTTT. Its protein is CASAQGGGDTQYF.

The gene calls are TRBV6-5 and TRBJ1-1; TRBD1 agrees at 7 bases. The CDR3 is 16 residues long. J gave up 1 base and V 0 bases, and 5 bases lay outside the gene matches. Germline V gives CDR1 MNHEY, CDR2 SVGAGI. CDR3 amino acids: CASSYSTGASNTEAFF. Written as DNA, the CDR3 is TGTGCCAGCAGTTACTCCACAGGGGCATCGAACACTGAAGCTTTCTTT.

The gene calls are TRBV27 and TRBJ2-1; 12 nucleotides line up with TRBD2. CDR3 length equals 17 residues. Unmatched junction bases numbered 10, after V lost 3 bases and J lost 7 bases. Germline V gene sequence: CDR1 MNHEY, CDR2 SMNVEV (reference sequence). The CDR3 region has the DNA TGTGCCAGCAGTTTGACTAGCGGGGGACTTGCATGGAATGAGCAGTTCTTC. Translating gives CASSLTSGGLAWNEQFF.